What follows are 16 T cell receptor beta chains derived from one specimen sequenced in a study of somatic mutations in cytotoxic T cells in rheumatoid arthritis. TCRdb's copy holds only in-frame clones and misses some; the assay was immunoSEQ multiplex PCR. The data hold approximately 17,000 clones, with more than 65% observed a single time. The sample taken for sequencing was CD8+ T cells sorted from blood. These TCRs come from an adult with rheumatoid arthritis.

The chain carries TRBV7-8 and TRBJ2-3, with 7 bases that match TRBD2. This CDR3 has 14 amino acids. The V segment lost 5 bases and the J segment 4 bases; nucleotides outside the gene matches: 6. In germline, CDR1 is SGHVS, CDR2 FQNEAQ. The CDR3 here is CASSMSGAADTQYF. The CDR3 bases are TGTGCCAGCAGCATGAGCGGGGCCGCAGATACGCAGTATTTT.

J is TRBJ2-1 and V is TRBV7-9; TRBD2 aligns across 10 bases. The CDR3 contains 12 residues. The V and J ends lost 5 bases and 9 bases, in that order; junction bases with no gene match: 1. Germline loops: CDR1 SEHNR, CDR2 FQNEAQ (reference sequence). CDR3 residues: CASSGLAAEQFF. The CDR3 nucleotides read TGTGCCAGCAGCGGACTAGCGGCTGAGCAGTTCTTC.

The chain uses TRBV6-5 and TRBJ2-5; TRBD1 might be the D (6 bases). This CDR3 is built from 14 residues. Germline V gives CDR1 MNHEY, CDR2 SVGAGI. The V end was cut by 6 bases, the J end by 3 bases, with 14 bases between. The DNA of the CDR3 is TGTGCCAGCAGACAGGGTAAGTTAGAAGAGACCCAGTACTTC. This codes for CASRQGKLEETQYF.

V usage is TRBV6-5 and J usage is TRBJ2-7; D gene uncertain. Trimming left V 2 bases short and J 2 bases short, with 16 bases between. The CDR3 is made up of 16 amino acids. Germline V lookup: CDR1 MNHEY, CDR2 SVGAGI. This chain's CDR3 is CASSYDGGSRPYEQYF. In DNA form, the CDR3 reads TGTGCCAGCAGTTACGATGGCGGAAGCAGACCCTACGAGCAGTACTTC.

This chain connects TRBV7-6 to TRBJ1-4; D is possibly TRBD1 (5 bases). The V end lost 5 bases, the J end lost 4 bases, and 11 bases lay between the germline ends. This CDR3 contains 14 residues. The V gene's germline CDR1 is SGHVS and CDR2 FNYEAQ. The CDR3 is CASSETAYNEKLFF. The CDR3 DNA follows: TGTGCCAGCAGCGAGACAGCTTATAATGAAAAACTGTTTTTT.

The V and J genes are TRBV28 and TRBJ1-5, with D possibly matching TRBD1 (6 bases). Per germline, CDR1 MDHEN and CDR2 SYDVKM. Deletions cut 5 bases from V and 4 bases from J, with 15 bases between. This CDR3 spans 15 amino acids. CDR3 nucleotide sequence: TGTGCCAGCAGTCTCACAGGGCACGGTAATCAGCCCCAGCATTTT. It specifies CASSLTGHGNQPQHF. Full variable domain (outside the CDR3, taken from reference TRBV28 and TRBJ1-5): DVKVTQSSRYLVKRTGEKVFLECVQDMDHENMFWYRQDPGLGLRLIYFSYDVKMKEKGDIPEGYSVSREKKERFSLILESASTNQTSMYLCASSLTGHGNQPQHFGDGTRLSIL.

This chain uses TRBV15 with TRBJ1-2; 10 bases line up with TRBD1. This CDR3 spans 13 amino acids. In germline, CDR1 is LNHNV, CDR2 YYDKDF (reference sequence). The V segment lost 2 bases and the J segment 13 bases; nucleotides outside the gene matches: 7. CDR3 sequence: CATSRSGTGERTF. DNA of the CDR3: TGTGCCACCAGCAGATCCGGGACAGGGGAACGCACCTTC. Full variable domain (outside the CDR3, taken from reference TRBV15 and TRBJ1-2): DAMVIQNPRYQVTQFGKPVTLSCSQTLNHNVMYWYQQKSSQAPKLLFHYYDKDFNNEADTPDNFQSRRPNTSFCFLDIRSPGLGDTAMYLCATSRSGTGERTFGSGTRLTVV.

This clone is judged medium-sized. The chain uses TRBV9 and TRBJ1-4; D remains unclear. CDR1 is SGDLS, CDR2 YYNGEE, per germline. V dropped 4 bases and J dropped 7 bases, with 14 bases sitting between them. CDR3 length: 14 residues. The CDR3: CASSTNTRVEKLFF. The CDR3 DNA is TGTGCCAGCAGCACGAATACCCGGGTTGAAAAACTGTTTTTT. The full variable domain, with the rest looked up from reference TRBV9 and TRBJ1-4, is DSGVTQTPKHLITATGQRVTLRCSPRSGDLSVYWYQQSLDQGLQFLIQYYNGEERAKGNILERFSAQQFPDLHSELNLSSLELGDSALYFCASSTNTRVEKLFFGSGTQLSVL.

V usage is TRBV11-2 and J usage is TRBJ1-3, with D unclear. V shed 3 bases and J shed 2 bases, with 14 bases lying between them. Germline-derived CDR1 and CDR2 are SGHAT and FQNNGV. The CDR3 is made up of 16 amino acids. CDR3 DNA: TGTGCCAGCAGCTTCAAACCCCCAGCCGCTGGAAACACCATATATTTT. Its translation: CASSFKPPAAGNTIYF.

The chain recombines TRBV27 with TRBJ2-7, with 8 bases aligning to TRBD1. The trim removed 2 bases at V and 0 bases at J, leaving 9 bases unmatched. The germline CDR1 and CDR2 sequences are MNHEY and SMNVEV (reference sequence). The CDR3 runs 17 residues. The CDR3 DNA follows: TGTGCCAGCAGTTTAGTGACAGGGGACCCAAGCTCCTACGAGCAGTACTTC. It codes for CASSLVTGDPSSYEQYF.

This chain uses TRBV27 with TRBJ2-7, with 9 bases matching TRBD1. Germline CDR1 reads MNHEY; CDR2 reads SMNVEV (reference sequence). The junction had 7 bases not matched to a gene; V was cut back by 3 bases and J by 4 bases. This CDR3 contains 15 residues. The CDR3 sequence is CASSFGTGSWYEQYF. In nucleotides, the CDR3 is TGTGCCAGCAGTTTCGGGACAGGGTCGTGGTACGAGCAGTACTTC.

The V call is TRBV19, the J call TRBJ2-1; D may be TRBD1 (5 bases). Germline assignment: CDR1 LNHDA and CDR2 SQIVND (reference sequence). V lost 5 bases and J 1 base, leaving 12 bases between the germline ends. This CDR3 contains 15 residues. CDR3 loop: CASSRQGASYNEQFF. The DNA of the CDR3 is TGTGCCAGTAGTCGGCAGGGCGCGTCCTACAATGAGCAGTTCTTC.

The chain recombines TRBV6-5 with TRBJ2-5; D possibly corresponds to TRBD1 (6 bases). Trimming pared 0 bases from V and 5 bases from J, leaving 16 bases between. Germline-derived CDR1 and CDR2 are MNHEY and SVGAGI. The CDR3 loop spans 16 amino acids. The CDR3 loop reads CASSYSGARHEETQYF. CDR3 in DNA: TGTGCCAGCAGTTACTCGGGGGCTCGGCATGAGGAGACCCAGTACTTC.

By sample fraction, this clone is medium-sized (0.01 to 0.1%). This chain joins TRBV11-2 and TRBJ1-6; tentatively, D is TRBD1 (5 bases). Trimming removed 6 bases from V and 4 bases from J, with 13 bases in between. In germline, CDR1 is SGHAT, CDR2 FQNNGV. The CDR3 has 15 amino acids. The CDR3 DNA follows: TGTGCCAGCAGTCACAGTTGGACATATAATTCACCCCTCCACTTT. This codes for CASSHSWTYNSPLHF.

This sequence joins TRBV5-1 and TRBJ2-3; unclear D gene. CDR1 SGHRS and CDR2 YFSETQ come from the germline V gene. The V end lost 0 bases, the J end lost 1 base, and 12 bases lay between the germline ends. The CDR3 is made up of 16 amino acids. The CDR3: CASSLALDSRTDTQYF. The CDR3 DNA follows: TGCGCCAGCAGCTTGGCCCTAGACTCCCGCACAGATACGCAGTATTTT.

Only a few counts were recorded for this clone. The rearrangement joins TRBV28 to TRBJ1-5, with D perhaps TRBD1 (6 bases). Germline assignment: CDR1 MDHEN and CDR2 SYDVKM. This CDR3 comprises 15 residues. Between the trimmed V and J ends, which lost 3 bases and 2 bases, there was a span of 11 bases. The CDR3 here is CASSFLGAGNQPQHF. CDR3 nucleotides: TGTGCCAGCAGTTTTTTGGGGGCTGGCAATCAGCCCCAGCATTTT.